Listed below are T cell receptor beta chains from one sample, sequenced in a study of T-cell memory formation after mild COVID-19. One entry per CDR3 protein results from TCRdb running MiXCR on the 5' RACE reads. The table shows around 250,000 distinct CDR3 sequences, with around 15% occurring only once. The sequenced sample consisted of PBMCs or a T cell subset sorted from them (not recorded which). Source of these receptors: a young man who had mild COVID-19 (a few samples of this study predate the infection). Cell type and time point are not known. CDR3s include the opening cysteine and the closing phenylalanine or tryptophan.

CDR3aa	j_gene	v_gene
CASSLNRGGGNIQYF	TRBJ2-4	TRBV11-2
CASSPKSGTGGAAFF	TRBJ1-1	TRBV18
CASSQDPGGVYSEQYF	TRBJ2-7	TRBV4-3
CASSLTGGFWPQHF	TRBJ1-5	TRBV28
CASSLAGTGVSYEQYF	TRBJ2-7	TRBV4-1
CSARDPQQGTDTQYF	TRBJ2-3	TRBV20-1
CASKYDRDYNGYTF	TRBJ1-2	TRBV28
CASSPLGTLVYGYTF	TRBJ1-2	TRBV7-9
CASSMRDRQPQHF	TRBJ1-5	TRBV19
CASSSLGHILETQYF	TRBJ2-5	TRBV7-2
CASSRPRGQANTGELFF	TRBJ2-2	TRBV11-3
CSARPGVNTGELFF	TRBJ2-2	TRBV20-1
CASSLAVLSDETQYF	TRBJ2-5	TRBV5-1
CASSPGQVQSPLHF	TRBJ1-6	TRBV6-1
CASSVGQGGTGELFF	TRBJ2-2	TRBV7-6
CASSPQTGSVDIQYF	TRBJ2-4	TRBV7-8
CASSVALRQGGYGYTF	TRBJ1-2	TRBV9
CASSPGTGDPYEQYF	TRBJ2-7	TRBV4-2
CASSRRLAAGELFF	TRBJ2-2	TRBV7-2
CASSFPESYEQYF	TRBJ2-7	TRBV5-4
CASSYSDTTYEQYF	TRBJ2-7	TRBV12-3/TRBV12-4
CSAPGTGAQPQHF	TRBJ1-5	TRBV20-1
CASSYTVSPSYEQYF	TRBJ2-7	TRBV6-5
CASSLSGRGEYEQFF	TRBJ2-1	TRBV4-3
CASSPDTPLSYNSPLHF	TRBJ1-6	TRBV18
CASSQEFFTDTQYF	TRBJ2-3	TRBV4-3
CASSPGTGGFGYTF	TRBJ1-2	TRBV3-1
CASRYSGTPADTQYF	TRBJ2-3	TRBV23-1
CASSQGGGAPGLFSAANYGYTF	TRBJ1-2	TRBV7-2
CASRATGDTGELFF	TRBJ2-2	TRBV7-9
CASSESTTAASYEQYF	TRBJ2-7	TRBV6-1
CASSLFSGVGEKLFF	TRBJ1-4	TRBV7-2
CASSLTGGAYNEQFF	TRBJ2-1	TRBV5-1
CASSLKGTPTVPPGETQYF	TRBJ2-5	TRBV7-6
CSARYGRLPNYGYTF	TRBJ1-2	TRBV20-1
CAWSTHHPGPQYF	TRBJ2-4	TRBV30
CAISESQGLTQYF	TRBJ2-3	TRBV10-3
CASSEARTGSNTEAFF	TRBJ1-1	TRBV9
CASSLFPYAGETQYF	TRBJ2-5	TRBV7-3
CASSNNQGINEKLFF	TRBJ1-4	TRBV7-9